This record covers a single T cell receptor beta chain. Its target is not known. These data come from a study of identical twins. The study, taken as a whole, reports: Twins showed weaker excess sharing in their beta out-of-frame sequences.

Between the trimmed V and J ends, which lost 8 bases and 5 bases, there was a span of 14 bases. CDR3 length equals 14 residues. Looked up from germline, CDR1 is KGHDR and CDR2 is SFDVKD. cDNA molecules carried unique molecular identifiers, and template switching added a universal primer site. TCRdb reprocessed the 5' RACE reads via MiXCR and lists one record per CDR3 protein. The sample shows some 570,000 distinct CDR3 sequences, more than 20% of them seen only once. This sample also belongs to another study, concerning yellow fever vaccine responses in identical twins.

The rearrangement joins TRBV24-1 to TRBJ1-4; D is uncertain. What was sequenced was CD4+ T cells sorted from blood. The receptor was isolated from a woman aged 18 to 35 in good health. The CDR3 loop is CATNEETPNEKLFF. The DNA for the CDR3 is TGTGCCACCAACGAGGAGACACCAAATGAAAAACTGTTTTTT.